The clone carrying this TCR beta chain showed up just a few times. This entry belongs to a study of blood T cell repertoires in COVID-19. Study background: The cDNA or gDNA used as material had been derived from T cells, B-cell-depleted T cells, or PBMCs.

V gave up 6 bases and J gave up 2 bases; unmatched junction bases: 4. This CDR3 spans 15 amino acids. Germline CDR1 and CDR2: SNHLY and FYNNEI. Original analysis: The authors estimated nucleated cell counts from reference gene primer amplification. The table came from immunoSEQ multiplex PCR; TCRdb's copy has only in-frame clones and leaves some out. V and J calls and clone size are those listed in that table; D and trimming were worked out from the DNA. The table has tens of thousands of clones, 75% to 90% seen once. Specimen: peripheral blood. The clonotype originates from a woman at least 80 years old with acute or convalescent COVID-19. The chain couples TRBV2 to TRBJ2-2; the match to TRBD1 covers 9 bases. CDR3 nucleotides: TGTGCCAGCAGGCGGACAGGGGTCAACACCGGGGAGCTGTTTTTT. Protein: CASRRTGVNTGELFF.